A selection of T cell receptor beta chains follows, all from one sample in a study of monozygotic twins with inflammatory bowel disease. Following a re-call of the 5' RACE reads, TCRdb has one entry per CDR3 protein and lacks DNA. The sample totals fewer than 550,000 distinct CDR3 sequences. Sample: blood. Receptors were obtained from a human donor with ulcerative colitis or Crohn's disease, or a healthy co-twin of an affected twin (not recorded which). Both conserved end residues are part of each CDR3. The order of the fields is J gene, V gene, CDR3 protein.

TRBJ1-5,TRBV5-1,CASSLWPLGSGNQPQHF
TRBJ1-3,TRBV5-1,CASSWGQGANTIYF
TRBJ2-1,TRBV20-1,CSARVVMGQFF
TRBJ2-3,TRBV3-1,CASSGAGGATDTQYF
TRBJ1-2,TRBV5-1,CASSPGQANYGYTF
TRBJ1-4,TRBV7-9,CASSLSGQGGINEKLFF
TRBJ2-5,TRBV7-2,CASSAHRETQYF
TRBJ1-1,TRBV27,CASSPRQGGSTEAFF
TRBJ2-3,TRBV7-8,CASSRRRGTDTQYF
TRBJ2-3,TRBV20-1,CSARDPPAGISSTDTQYF
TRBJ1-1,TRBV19,CASSLTGGWGNTEAFF